A single sample gave rise to the 14 T cell receptor beta chains below, sequenced in a study of technical replicates of blood from several donors. Clones were read by immunoSEQ multiplex PCR, and TCRdb kept only the in-frame ones, dropping some. In the table there are about 60,000 clones, approximately 86% of which are singletons. The sample comprised PBMCs. Receptor source: a human donor in good health. Some clones in this sample may be carry-over from other donors' samples.

This clone was detected a few times. The chain employs TRBV4-2 and TRBJ2-4; 7 nucleotides agree with TRBD1. The V gene's germline CDR1 is LGHNA and CDR2 YNFKEQ. The CDR3 runs to 16 residues. The V gene end was trimmed by 6 bases and the J gene end by 0 bases; junction bases not matched to a gene: 8. The CDR3 loop reads CASRQDGDRAKNIQYF. CDR3 coding DNA: TGTGCCAGCAGACAGGACGGGGACAGAGCCAAAAACATTCAGTACTTC.

The chain joins TRBV18 to TRBJ2-5; D call uncertain. V gave up 2 bases and J gave up 1 base, with 14 bases separating them. The CDR3 runs 16 residues. The germline CDR1 and CDR2 sequences are KGHSH and LQKENI. CDR3 coding DNA: TGTGCCAGCTCACCATCACTGGTAGAGTTCCAAGAGACCCAGTACTTC. Protein product: CASSPSLVEFQETQYF.

The rearrangement uses TRBV30 and TRBJ2-7; weak D call: TRBD2 (6 bases). The V end was cut by 0 bases, the J end by 3 bases, with 12 bases between. This CDR3 is built from 14 residues. Germline assignment: CDR1 GTSNPN and CDR2 SVGIG (reference sequence). Here the CDR3 reads CAWSVRDNVYEQYF. The DNA of the CDR3 is TGTGCCTGGAGTGTGCGGGATAATGTCTACGAGCAGTACTTC.

V gene TRBV25-1 combines with J gene TRBJ1-6, with TRBD1 as a possible D gene (5 bases). Germline CDR1 and CDR2: MGHDK and SYGVNS. CDR3 length: 15 amino acids. V gave up 6 bases and J gave up 5 bases, with 14 bases separating them. The CDR3 DNA sequence: TGTGCCAGCAGAATCCGGGGGGTCGATAATTCACCCCTCCACTTT. The encoded protein is CASRIRGVDNSPLHF.

This rearrangement joins TRBV7-8 to TRBJ2-7; D is possibly TRBD2 (6 bases). The CDR3 contains 14 residues. Germline CDR1 reads SGHVS; CDR2 reads FQNEAQ. Trimming took off 1 base at V and 2 bases at J, with 9 bases between the two ends. The chain's CDR3 is CASSLGLGTYEQYF. The CDR3 nucleotides read TGTGCCAGCAGCTTAGGACTAGGTACCTACGAGCAGTACTTC.

This sequence joins TRBV10-3 and TRBJ2-2, with D maybe TRBD1 (5 bases). Germline CDR1 ENHRY, CDR2 SYGVKD. V lost 4 bases and J 3 bases, leaving 9 bases between the germline ends. This CDR3 is built from 14 residues. This CDR3 is CAISGSGYTGELFF. CDR3 coding DNA: TGTGCCATCAGTGGATCAGGGTACACCGGGGAGCTGTTTTTT.

The V gene is TRBV14, the J gene TRBJ2-2, with TRBD1 as a possible D gene (6 bases). The germline gives CDR1 SGHDN, CDR2 FVKESK. The V end lost 4 bases, the J end lost 5 bases, and 26 bases lay between the germline ends. The CDR3 has 19 amino acids. The CDR3 sequence: CASSPHVLAPRTETGELFF. As DNA, the CDR3 is TGTGCCAGCAGCCCTCATGTTTTGGCCCCTAGGACAGAAACCGGGGAGCTGTTTTTT.

The gene calls are TRBV6-5 and TRBJ2-3, with D possibly being TRBD1 (7 bases). The CDR3 extends over 15 amino acids. Germline CDR1 MNHEY, CDR2 SVGAGI. The ends were cut back, 6 bases at V and 6 bases at J, with 19 bases in the middle. The CDR3 bases are TGTGCCAGCAGCCAGGGGGGCCCCGCAGGGGATACGCAGTATTTT. As protein: CASSQGGPAGDTQYF.

This rearrangement joins TRBV7-2 to TRBJ1-3; D perhaps matches TRBD1 (6 bases). The V end was cut by 5 bases, the J end by 0 bases, with 11 bases between. The CDR3 loop spans 15 amino acids. CDR1 and CDR2 from the germline V gene are SGHTA and FQGNSA. The CDR3 region is CASSRDTSSGNTIYF. The CDR3 DNA reads TGTGCCAGCAGCCGGGACACATCCTCTGGAAACACCATATATTTT.

Here the CDR3 reads CAWSRDRGRQETQYF. CDR3 bases: TGTGCCTGGAGCCGGGACAGGGGGCGTCAAGAGACCCAGTACTTC. J is TRBJ2-5 and V is TRBV30; 12 bases match TRBD1. The V gene's germline CDR1 is GTSNPN and CDR2 SVGIG (reference sequence). This CDR3 comprises 15 residues. With V trimmed by 3 bases and J by 2 bases, 4 bases remained unmatched.

This chain connects TRBV19 to TRBJ1-1; 7 bases are a match to TRBD1. The V gene's germline CDR1 is LNHDA and CDR2 SQIVND (reference sequence). Trimming cost V 8 bases and J 5 bases; bases outside gene matches: 5. There are 12 residues in the CDR3. The CDR3, as DNA: TGTGCCAGTCGCCAGGGGGGTACTGAAGCTTTCTTT. Translating gives CASRQGGTEAFF.

The gene calls are TRBV7-3 and TRBJ1-1; D perhaps matches TRBD1 (6 bases). Germline V gene data show CDR1 as SGHTA and CDR2 as FQGTGA. This CDR3 region has 15 residues. Between the trimmed V and J ends, which lost 5 bases and 5 bases, there was a span of 18 bases. CDR3 sequence reads: CASSQTGGGRTEAFF. DNA for the CDR3: TGTGCCAGCAGCCAGACGGGAGGGGGGAGAACTGAAGCTTTCTTT.

The CDR3 loop is CASSTGQGASGYTF. CDR3 coding DNA: TGTGCCAGCAGCACCGGACAGGGGGCTTCTGGCTACACCTTC. The chain couples TRBV5-4 to TRBJ1-2, with 11 bases matching TRBD1. V trimming: 4 bases; J trimming: 7 bases; junction bases outside the gene matches: 6. The CDR3 contains 14 residues. Germline V gives CDR1 SGHNT, CDR2 YYREEE (reference sequence).

V usage is TRBV29-1 and J usage is TRBJ1-2, with a possible D match to TRBD1 (5 bases). The germline gives CDR1 SQVTM, CDR2 ANQGSEA. V gave up 6 bases and J gave up 8 bases, with 13 bases separating them. The CDR3 runs to 11 residues. CDR3 protein: CSVPGGDGYTF. The CDR3 DNA reads TGCAGCGTGCCGGGGGGGGACGGCTACACCTTC.